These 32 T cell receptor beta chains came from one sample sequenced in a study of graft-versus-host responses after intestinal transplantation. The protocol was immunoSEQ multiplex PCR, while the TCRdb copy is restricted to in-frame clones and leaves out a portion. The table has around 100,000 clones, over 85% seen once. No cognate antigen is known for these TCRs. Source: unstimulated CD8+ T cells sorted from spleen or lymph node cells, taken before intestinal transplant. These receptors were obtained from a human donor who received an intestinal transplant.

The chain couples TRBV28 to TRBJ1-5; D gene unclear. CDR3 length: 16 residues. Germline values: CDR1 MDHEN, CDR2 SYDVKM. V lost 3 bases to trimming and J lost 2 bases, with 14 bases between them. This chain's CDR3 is CASSFRGAAGNQPQHF. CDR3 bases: TGTGCCAGCAGTTTTCGGGGAGCAGCTGGCAATCAGCCCCAGCATTTT.

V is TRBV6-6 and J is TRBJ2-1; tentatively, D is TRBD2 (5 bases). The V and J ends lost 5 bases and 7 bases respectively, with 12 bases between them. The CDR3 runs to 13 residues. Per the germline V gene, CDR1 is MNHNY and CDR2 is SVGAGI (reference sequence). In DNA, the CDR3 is TGTGCCAGCAGTCCGAGCGGTGGGAATGAGCAGTTCTTC. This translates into CASSPSGGNEQFF.

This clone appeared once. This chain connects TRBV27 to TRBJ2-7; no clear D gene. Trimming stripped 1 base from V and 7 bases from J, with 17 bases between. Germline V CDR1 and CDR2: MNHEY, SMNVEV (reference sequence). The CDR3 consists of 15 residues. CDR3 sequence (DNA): TGTGCCAGCAGTTTATTGCTGGGCACCCCAGTGGAGCAGTACTTC. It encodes CASSLLLGTPVEQYF.

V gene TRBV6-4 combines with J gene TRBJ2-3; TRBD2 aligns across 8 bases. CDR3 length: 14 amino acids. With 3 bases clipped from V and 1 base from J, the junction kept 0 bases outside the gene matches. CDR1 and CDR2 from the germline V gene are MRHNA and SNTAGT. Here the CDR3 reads CASSEAGGTDTQYF. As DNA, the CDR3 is TGTGCCAGCAGTGAAGCGGGGGGCACAGATACGCAGTATTTT.

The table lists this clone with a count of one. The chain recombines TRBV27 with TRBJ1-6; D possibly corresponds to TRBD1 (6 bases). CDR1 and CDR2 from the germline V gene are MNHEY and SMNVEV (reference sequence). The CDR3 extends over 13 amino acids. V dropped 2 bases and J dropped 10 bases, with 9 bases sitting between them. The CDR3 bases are TGTGCCAGCAGTTTACTTGGGGGCTCACCCCTCCACTTT. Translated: CASSLLGGSPLHF.

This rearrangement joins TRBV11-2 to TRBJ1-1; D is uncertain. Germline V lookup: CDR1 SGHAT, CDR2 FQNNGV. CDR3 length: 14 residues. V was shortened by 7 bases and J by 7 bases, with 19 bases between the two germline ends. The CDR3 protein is CASIHHDPGSEAFF. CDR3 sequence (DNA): TGTGCCAGCATCCACCACGACCCGGGCAGTGAAGCTTTCTTT.

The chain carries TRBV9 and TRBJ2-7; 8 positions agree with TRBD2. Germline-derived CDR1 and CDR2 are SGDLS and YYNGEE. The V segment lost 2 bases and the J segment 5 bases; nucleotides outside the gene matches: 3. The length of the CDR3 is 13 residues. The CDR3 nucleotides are TGTGCCAGCAGCGTGGGACTAGGGAACGAGCAGTACTTC. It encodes CASSVGLGNEQYF.

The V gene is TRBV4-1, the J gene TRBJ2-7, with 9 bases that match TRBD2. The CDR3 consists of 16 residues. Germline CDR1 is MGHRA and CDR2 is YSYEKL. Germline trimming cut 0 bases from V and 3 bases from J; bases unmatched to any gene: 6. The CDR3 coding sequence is TGCGCCAGCAGCCAAGAGGCAGTAGCGGGGGACTACGAGCAGTACTTC. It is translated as CASSQEAVAGDYEQYF.

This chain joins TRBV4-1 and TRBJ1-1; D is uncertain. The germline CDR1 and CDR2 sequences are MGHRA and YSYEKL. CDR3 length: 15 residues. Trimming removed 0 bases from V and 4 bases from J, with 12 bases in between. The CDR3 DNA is TGCGCCAGCAGCCAAGATCGGTTTCAGAGCACTGAAGCTTTCTTT. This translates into CASSQDRFQSTEAFF.

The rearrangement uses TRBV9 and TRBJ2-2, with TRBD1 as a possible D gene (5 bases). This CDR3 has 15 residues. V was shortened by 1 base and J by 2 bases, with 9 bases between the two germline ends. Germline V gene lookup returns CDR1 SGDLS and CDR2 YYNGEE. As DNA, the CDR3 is TGTGCCAGCAGCGTATATCAGGGAAACACCGGGGAGCTGTTTTTT. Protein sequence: CASSVYQGNTGELFF.

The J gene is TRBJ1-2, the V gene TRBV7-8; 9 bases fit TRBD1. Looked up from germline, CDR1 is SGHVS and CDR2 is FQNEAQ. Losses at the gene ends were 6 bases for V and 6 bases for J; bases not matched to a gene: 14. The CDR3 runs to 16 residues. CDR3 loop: CASSPFIPTGGDGYTF. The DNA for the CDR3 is TGTGCCAGCAGTCCTTTTATCCCTACAGGGGGCGATGGCTACACCTTC. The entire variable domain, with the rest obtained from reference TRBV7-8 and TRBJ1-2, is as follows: GAGVSQSPRYKVAKRGQDVALRCDPISGHVSLFWYQQALGQGPEFLTYFQNEAQLDKSGLPSDRFFAERPEGSVSTLKIQRTQQEDSAVYLCASSPFIPTGGDGYTFGSGTRLTVV.

CDR3 region: CASSQGSEIRLGYEQYF. CDR3 nucleotide sequence: TGTGCCAGCAGCCAAGGATCAGAAATTCGCCTGGGATACGAGCAGTACTTC. The chain couples TRBV4-2 to TRBJ2-7, with unresolved D. Trimming removed 1 base at V and 4 bases at J, with 20 bases between. The V gene's germline CDR1 is LGHNA and CDR2 YNFKEQ. This CDR3 comprises 17 residues.

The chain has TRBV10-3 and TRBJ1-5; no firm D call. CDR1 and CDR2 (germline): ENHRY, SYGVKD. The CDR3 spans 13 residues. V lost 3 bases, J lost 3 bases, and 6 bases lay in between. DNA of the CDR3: TGTGCCATCAGTGACAGCTACAATCAGCCCCAGCATTTT. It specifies CAISDSYNQPQHF.

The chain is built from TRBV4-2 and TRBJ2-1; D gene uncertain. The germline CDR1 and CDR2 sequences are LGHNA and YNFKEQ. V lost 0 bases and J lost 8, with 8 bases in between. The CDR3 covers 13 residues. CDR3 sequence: CASSQDGLDEQFF. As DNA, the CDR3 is TGTGCCAGCAGCCAAGACGGGCTCGATGAGCAGTTCTTC.

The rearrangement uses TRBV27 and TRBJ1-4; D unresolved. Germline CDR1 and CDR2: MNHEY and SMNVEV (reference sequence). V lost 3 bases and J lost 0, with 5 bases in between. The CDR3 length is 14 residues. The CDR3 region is CASSLGTTNEKLFF. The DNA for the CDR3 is TGTGCCAGCAGTTTGGGGACAACTAATGAAAAACTGTTTTTT.

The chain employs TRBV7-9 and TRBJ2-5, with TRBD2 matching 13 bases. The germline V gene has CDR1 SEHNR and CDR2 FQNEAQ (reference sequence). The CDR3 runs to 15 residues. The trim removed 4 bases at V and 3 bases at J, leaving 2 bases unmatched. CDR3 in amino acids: CASSSGTSGEETQYF. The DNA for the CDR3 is TGTGCCAGCAGCTCAGGGACTAGCGGGGAAGAGACCCAGTACTTC.

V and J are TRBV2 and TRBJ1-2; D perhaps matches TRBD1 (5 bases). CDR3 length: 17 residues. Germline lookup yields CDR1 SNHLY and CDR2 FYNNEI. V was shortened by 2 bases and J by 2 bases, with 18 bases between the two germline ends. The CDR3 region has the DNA TGTGCCAGCAGTGAATTAATAGGGACCGAGCCGAACTATGGCTACACCTTC. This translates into CASSELIGTEPNYGYTF.

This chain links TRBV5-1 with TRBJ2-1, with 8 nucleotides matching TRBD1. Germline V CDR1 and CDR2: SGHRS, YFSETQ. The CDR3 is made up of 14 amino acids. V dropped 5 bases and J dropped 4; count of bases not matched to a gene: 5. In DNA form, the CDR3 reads TGCGCCAGCAGTCACGGACAGGGTTACAATGAGCAGTTCTTC. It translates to CASSHGQGYNEQFF.

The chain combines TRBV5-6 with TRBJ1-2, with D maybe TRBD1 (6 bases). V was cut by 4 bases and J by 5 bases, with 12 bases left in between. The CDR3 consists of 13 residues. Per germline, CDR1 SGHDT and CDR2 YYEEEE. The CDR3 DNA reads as TGTGCCAGCAGCCCAACAGGGCCTTATGGCTACACCTTC. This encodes CASSPTGPYGYTF.

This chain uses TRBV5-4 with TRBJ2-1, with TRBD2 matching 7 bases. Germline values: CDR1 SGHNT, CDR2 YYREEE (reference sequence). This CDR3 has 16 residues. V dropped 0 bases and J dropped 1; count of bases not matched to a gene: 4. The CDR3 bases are TGTGCCAGCAGCTTGGGATGGGGGGGATCCTACAATGAGCAGTTCTTC. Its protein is CASSLGWGGSYNEQFF.

CDR3 nucleotides: TGTGCCATCAGGCACAGGGGAGCCACCAATGAGCAGTTCTTC. Amino acids: CAIRHRGATNEQFF. V and J are TRBV11-2 and TRBJ2-1; 7 bases align to TRBD1. This CDR3 has 14 residues. V was pared by 10 bases and J by 6 bases, with 12 bases of the junction left unmatched. The germline V gene has CDR1 SGHAT and CDR2 FQNNGV.

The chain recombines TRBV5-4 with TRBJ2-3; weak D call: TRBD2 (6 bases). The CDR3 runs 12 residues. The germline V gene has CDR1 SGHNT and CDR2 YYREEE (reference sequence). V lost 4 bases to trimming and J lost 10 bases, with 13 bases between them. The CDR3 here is CASSPGTPAQYF. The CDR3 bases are TGTGCCAGCAGCCCCGGGACTCCCGCGCAGTATTTT.

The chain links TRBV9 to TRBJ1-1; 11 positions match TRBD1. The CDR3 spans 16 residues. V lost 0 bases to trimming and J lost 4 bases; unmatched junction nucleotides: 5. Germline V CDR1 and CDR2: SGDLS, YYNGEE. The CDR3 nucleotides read TGTGCCAGCAGCGTAGGTGGGACAGGGGGGATCACTGAAGCTTTCTTT. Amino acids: CASSVGGTGGITEAFF.

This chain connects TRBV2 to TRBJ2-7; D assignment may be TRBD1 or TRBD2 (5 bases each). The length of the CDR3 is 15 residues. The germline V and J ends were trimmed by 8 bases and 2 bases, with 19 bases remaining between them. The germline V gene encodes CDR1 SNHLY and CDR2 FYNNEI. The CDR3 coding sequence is TGTGCCAGCGTCCGGTTGGGGGACGGAACCTACGAGCAGTACTTC. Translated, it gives CASVRLGDGTYEQYF.

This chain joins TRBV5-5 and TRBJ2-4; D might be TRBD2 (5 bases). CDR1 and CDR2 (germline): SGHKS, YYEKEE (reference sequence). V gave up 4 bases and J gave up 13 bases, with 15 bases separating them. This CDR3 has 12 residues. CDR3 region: CASSPPGGEQYF. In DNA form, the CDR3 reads TGTGCCAGCAGCCCCCCCGGAGGTGAGCAGTACTTC.

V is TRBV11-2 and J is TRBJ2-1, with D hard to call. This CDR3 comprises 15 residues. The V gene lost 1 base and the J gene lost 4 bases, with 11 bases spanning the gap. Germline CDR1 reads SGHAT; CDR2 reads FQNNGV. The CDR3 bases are TGTGCCAGCAGCTTAGCTCCGACAACTTACAATGAGCAGTTCTTC. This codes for CASSLAPTTYNEQFF.

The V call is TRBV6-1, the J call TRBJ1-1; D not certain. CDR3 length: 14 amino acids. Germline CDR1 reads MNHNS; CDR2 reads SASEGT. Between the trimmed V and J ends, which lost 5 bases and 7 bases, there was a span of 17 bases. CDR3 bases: TGTGCCAGCAGTCACTCCACCAGTCTGGTTGAAGCTTTCTTT. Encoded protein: CASSHSTSLVEAFF.

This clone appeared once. Written as DNA, the CDR3 is TGTGCCAGCAGCTTCGGCAGTGGGCATGGCTACACCTTC. Residues: CASSFGSGHGYTF. This chain links TRBV7-8 with TRBJ1-2; D uncertain. Germline V gene data show CDR1 as SGHVS and CDR2 as FQNEAQ. The CDR3 contains 13 residues. V was cut by 3 bases and J by 6 bases, with 11 bases left in between.

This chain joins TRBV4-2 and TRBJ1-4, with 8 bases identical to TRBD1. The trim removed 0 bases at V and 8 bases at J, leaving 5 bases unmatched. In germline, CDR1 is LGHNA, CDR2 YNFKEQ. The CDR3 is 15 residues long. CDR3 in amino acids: CASSQEDRAGEKLFF. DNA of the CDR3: TGTGCCAGCAGCCAAGAGGACAGGGCGGGGGAAAAACTGTTTTTT.

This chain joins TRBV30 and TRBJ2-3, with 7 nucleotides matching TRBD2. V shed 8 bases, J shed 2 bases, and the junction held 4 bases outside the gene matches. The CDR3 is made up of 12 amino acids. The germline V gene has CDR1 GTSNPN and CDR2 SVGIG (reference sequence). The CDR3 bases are TGTGCCCTCGGGGGGTTCACAGATACGCAGTATTTT. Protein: CALGGFTDTQYF.

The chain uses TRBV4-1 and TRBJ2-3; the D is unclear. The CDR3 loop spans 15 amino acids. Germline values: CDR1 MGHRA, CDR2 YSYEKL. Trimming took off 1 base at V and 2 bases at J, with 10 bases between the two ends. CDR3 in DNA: TGCGCCAGCAGCCAAGGTCCCCCCCCCACAGATACGCAGTATTTT. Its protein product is CASSQGPPPTDTQYF.

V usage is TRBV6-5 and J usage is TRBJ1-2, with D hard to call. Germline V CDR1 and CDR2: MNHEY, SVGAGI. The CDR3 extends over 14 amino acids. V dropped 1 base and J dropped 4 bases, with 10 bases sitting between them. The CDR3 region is CASSYLEGSYGYTF. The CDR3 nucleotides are TGTGCCAGCAGTTACTTAGAGGGCAGCTATGGCTACACCTTC.